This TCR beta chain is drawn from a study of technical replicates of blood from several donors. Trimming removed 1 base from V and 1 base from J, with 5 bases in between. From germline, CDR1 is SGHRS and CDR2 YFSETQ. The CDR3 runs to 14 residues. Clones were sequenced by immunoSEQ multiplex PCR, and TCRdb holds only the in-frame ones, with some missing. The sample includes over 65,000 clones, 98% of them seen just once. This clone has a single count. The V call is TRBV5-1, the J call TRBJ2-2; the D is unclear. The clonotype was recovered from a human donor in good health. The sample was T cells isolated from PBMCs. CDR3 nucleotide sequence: TGCGCCAGCAGCTTGATACAGAACACCGGGGAGCTGTTTTTT. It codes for CASSLIQNTGELFF.